This TCR beta chain stems from a study of shared clonotypes between healthy human individuals. The donors, healthy adults who were HIV-negative, had experienced no recent acute infections or vaccinations. Study findings and constraints: Naive subsets, compared against memory subsets, generally had larger estimated richness values.

The CDR3 sequence is 14 residues long. Germline-derived CDR1 and CDR2 are LNHDA and SQIVND (reference sequence). Between the trimmed V and J ends, which lost 5 bases and 0 bases, there was a span of 11 bases. On this clone itself: The antigen is not known.

Each subset's genomic DNA was shared equally among a number of immunoSEQ plates. Some clones are missing from TCRdb's copy, which holds only in-frame ones; the method was immunoSEQ multiplex PCR. There are some 2,400,000 clones in the sample; about 94% occur only once, and more than 0.1% lies in the top ten. The material sequenced was naive CD4+ T cells sorted from blood. Subset indicated: CD45RA+ positively selected. The clonotype was recovered from a man aged 18 to 30 in good health. This sequence joins TRBV19 and TRBJ2-7, with D perhaps matching TRBD1 or TRBD2 (5 bases each). In DNA, the CDR3 is TGTGCCAGTAGTGGAGCAGGGAGCTCCTACGAGCAGTACTTC. Its translation: CASSGAGSSYEQYF.